This is a list of T cell receptor beta chains from one sample in a study of T-cell reconstitution after alpha-beta-depleted transplantation in children. TCRdb processed the PCR reads anew with MiXCR; each CDR3 protein has one entry. Found here are some 70,000 distinct CDR3 sequences, just under 5% of them singletons; the top ten hold approximately 17%. The starting material was PBMCs, mostly from graft donor cells, obtained 180 days after TCRalphabeta/CD19-depleted stem cell transplant. The source is a boy under two years old who had a stem cell transplant for acute myeloid leukemia, so the T cells may come from the graft donor. Each CDR3 is given with its conserved first and last residue. A D gene is named only where the DNA matches it firmly. The size field is filled for only some rows; it gives once, few, many or a size class.

D gene	clone size	J gene	V gene	CDR3 DNA	CDR3 protein
TRBD1	many	TRBJ2-3	TRBV24-1	TGTGCCACCAGTGTTCGACAGGGAGCAACAGATACGCAGTATTTT	CATSVRQGATDTQYF
.	many	TRBJ1-6	TRBV2	TGTGCCAGCAGTGAGGCGAAGGTTTCACCCCTCCACTTT	CASSEAKVSPLHF
.	many	TRBJ2-3	TRBV24-1	TGTGCCACCAGTGATACCCCGGGGCGAGGTGACACAGATACGCAGTATTTT	CATSDTPGRGDTDTQYF
.	many	TRBJ1-2	TRBV7-9	TGTGCCAGCAGCTTTACTGGTCGAGGGAACAACTATGGCTACACCTTC	CASSFTGRGNNYGYTF
.	many	TRBJ2-2	TRBV9	TGTGCCAGCAGCGTTCGGGGCGGGGAGCTGTTTTTT	CASSVRGGELFF
.	many	TRBJ2-7	TRBV27	TGTGCCAGCAGTTTAGCCAGCTCCTACGAGCAGTACTTC	CASSLASSYEQYF
TRBD1	many	TRBJ1-4	TRBV7-2	TGTGCCAGCAGTATGGGACAGGGATATGAAAAACTGTTTTTT	CASSMGQGYEKLFF
.	many	TRBJ1-6	TRBV12-3/TRBV12-4	TGTGCCAGCAGCCCCATGGAGGGCCGGTCACCCCTCCACTTT	CASSPMEGRSPLHF
TRBD1	many	TRBJ1-4	TRBV5-1	TGCGCCAGCAGCCTCCCCGGGACAGGTACAACTAATGAAAAACTGTTTTTT	CASSLPGTGTTNEKLFF
.	many	TRBJ1-5	TRBV24-1	TGTGCCACCAACCCCCCAGGGTGGAGATGGCCCCAGCATTTT	CATNPPGWRWPQHF
.	many	TRBJ2-1	TRBV7-8	TGTGCCAGCAGCTACAGGGTCCGGGATGAGCAGTTCTTC	CASSYRVRDEQFF
TRBD2	many	TRBJ2-3	TRBV10-2	TGCGCCAGCCCTAGCGGGGGGGCTGCAGATACGCAGTATTTT	CASPSGGAADTQYF
.	.	TRBJ1-4	TRBV7-9	TGTGCCAGCAGCTTAGCCCGGAAGTATAATGAAAAACTGTTTTTT	CASSLARKYNEKLFF
.	many	TRBJ2-5	TRBV12-3/TRBV12-4	TGTGCCAGCAGTAGGACCGGACGGGAGACCCAGTACTTC	CASSRTGRETQYF
.	many	TRBJ2-1	TRBV9	TGTGCCAGCGGCGGATCGGCAGGGCAGATTTACAATGAGCAGTTCTTC	CASGGSAGQIYNEQFF
.	many	TRBJ2-2	TRBV24-1	TGTGCCACCAGTGATTTGCGGCTGTTTTTT	CATSDLRLFF
TRBD1	many	TRBJ1-3	TRBV5-4	TGTGCCAGCAGCCCGGGACAGGGGGGACTCGGAAACACCATATATTTT	CASSPGQGGLGNTIYF
.	many	TRBJ2-3	TRBV20-1	TGCAGTGCTCCACCGGGGGTTAGCACAGATACGCAGTATTTT	CSAPPGVSTDTQYF
.	.	TRBJ2-7	TRBV6-5	TGTGCCAGCAGTTACTCGGGGCGGTTCCCCTCCTACGAGCAGTACTTC	CASSYSGRFPSYEQYF
.	many	TRBJ2-3	TRBV19	TGTGCCAGTAGCATTTCAGATACGCAGTATTTT	CASSISDTQYF
TRBD1	many	TRBJ2-5	TRBV12-3/TRBV12-4	TGTGCCAGCAGTACCCGACAGGGTTGGGAGGAGACCCAGTACTTC	CASSTRQGWEETQYF
.	.	TRBJ2-5	TRBV6-2/TRBV6-3	TGTGCCAGCAGTTGGGGGGAGACCCAGTACTTC	CASSWGETQYF
TRBD2	many	TRBJ2-5	TRBV5-1	TGCGCCAGCAGCTTGGCCCTCCGAGGTCCCCTAGCGGGGGATTTCCAAGAGACCCAGTACTTC	CASSLALRGPLAGDFQETQYF
.	many	TRBJ2-1	TRBV6-2/TRBV6-3	TGTGCCAGCAGGGTTGATTGGGGGTACAATGAGCAGTTCTTC	CASRVDWGYNEQFF
TRBD1	many	TRBJ2-6	TRBV5-1	TGCGCCAGCAGCGCGTCCCGGGACAGCTCTGGGGCCAACGTCCTGACTTTC	CASSASRDSSGANVLTF
.	many	TRBJ2-3	TRBV20-1	TGCAGTGCTAGGCTTTCGTCAGGGGATGCGCAGTATTTT	CSARLSSGDAQYF
.	many	TRBJ2-2	TRBV12-3/TRBV12-4	TGTGCCAGCAGCTTGGAGGGTAACACCGGGGAGCTGTTTTTT	CASSLEGNTGELFF
.	many	TRBJ2-1	TRBV12-5	TGTGCTAGTGTCCCTACAGGGTCTCACCACAATGAGCAGTTCTTC	CASVPTGSHHNEQFF
TRBD1	many	TRBJ2-2	TRBV30	TGTGCCTGGAGCAGGGGGTCCGGGGAGCTGTTTTTT	CAWSRGSGELFF
.	many	TRBJ2-2	TRBV28	TGTGCCAGCAGTTACAGTCTCGGGGAGCTGTTTTTT	CASSYSLGELFF
.	many	TRBJ1-2	TRBV7-8	TGTGCCAGCAGCTACTCCTCGACAGGCCGCGGGGATGGCTACACCTTC	CASSYSSTGRGDGYTF
.	many	TRBJ2-4	TRBV29-1	TGCAGCGTTGGCGAGGGTGCCAAAAACATTCAGTACTTC	CSVGEGAKNIQYF
.	many	TRBJ2-3	TRBV20-1	TGCAGTGCAAGACAGGCCAGCACAGATACGCAGTATTTT	CSARQASTDTQYF
.	many	TRBJ1-6	TRBV2	TGTGCCAGCAGTGAACGGGTGGGAAATTCACCCCTCCACTTT	CASSERVGNSPLHF
.	many	TRBJ1-4	TRBV20-1	TGCAGTGCCAACGCGGGACAAAAACTGTTTTTT	CSANAGQKLFF
.	many	TRBJ1-6	TRBV3-1	TGTGCCAGCAGCCAAGTGGGGAATTCACCCCTCCACTTT	CASSQVGNSPLHF
.	many	TRBJ1-1	TRBV7-9	TGTGCCAGCAGCTTAGCGGCTGCCCGTGAAGCTTTCTTT	CASSLAAAREAFF
.	many	TRBJ2-1	TRBV12-3/TRBV12-4	TGTGCCAGCAGTTTGGTAGCTGGGAATGAGCAGTTCTTC	CASSLVAGNEQFF
.	many	TRBJ1-4	TRBV20-1	TGCAGTGCTAGCGCAATTAGAGACCTAGACAGCCAAAAACTGTTTTTT	CSASAIRDLDSQKLFF
.	many	TRBJ2-1	TRBV27	TGTGCCAGCAGTTTATACGTCGGCGGGGTAGACAATGAGCAGTTCTTC	CASSLYVGGVDNEQFF
.	many	TRBJ2-1	TRBV5-1	TGCGCCAGCAGCTTAGGTCGACCGGGCCACGGGGGCTACAATGAGCAGTTCTTC	CASSLGRPGHGGYNEQFF
.	many	TRBJ2-7	TRBV6-5	TGTGCCAGCAGATACTCAACAACCTCCTACGAGCAGTACTTC	CASRYSTTSYEQYF
.	many	TRBJ1-6	TRBV7-2	TGTGCCAGCAGCACACTCCGACAGCGAACTAGCTCCTATAATTCACCCCTCCACTTT	CASSTLRQRTSSYNSPLHF
TRBD2	many	TRBJ2-3	TRBV12-3/TRBV12-4	TGTGCCAGCAGATCTAGCGGGGGGGCCCGAACAGATACGCAGTATTTT	CASRSSGGARTDTQYF
.	many	TRBJ2-2	TRBV5-1	TGCGCCAGCAGCTTCACCGGGGAGACCCGTCGGGAGCTGTTTTTT	CASSFTGETRRELFF
.	few	TRBJ1-1	TRBV10-2	TGCGCCAGCAGGTGGGGTGAGGAGGAGACTGAAGCTTTCTTT	CASRWGEEETEAFF
TRBD2	many	TRBJ2-1	TRBV28	TGTGCCAGCAGCACGACTAGCGGGGGGTCTTACAATGAGCAGTTCTTC	CASSTTSGGSYNEQFF
TRBD1	.	TRBJ2-1	TRBV19	TGTGCCACCCCGGGACAGGGGGATGAGCAGTTCTTC	CATPGQGDEQFF
TRBD2	.	TRBJ2-3	TRBV7-2	TGTGCCAGCAGCGTAGGACTAGCGGGGGGGCAAGATACGCAGTATTTT	CASSVGLAGGQDTQYF
.	.	TRBJ1-2	TRBV20-1	TGCAGTGCTAGAGATCACGCTTGGAGTTGGGGCTACACCTTC	CSARDHAWSWGYTF
.	many	TRBJ1-1	TRBV28	TGTGCCAGCAGCACGTACACTGAAGCTTTCTTT	CASSTYTEAFF
.	many	TRBJ2-6	TRBV5-1	TGCGCCAGCAGCTTAACAGCCACCCCCTCTGGGGCCAACGTCCTGACTTTC	CASSLTATPSGANVLTF
.	many	TRBJ2-5	TRBV4-3	TGCGCCAGCAGCCAAGATCGGGCGACCCAGTACTTC	CASSQDRATQYF